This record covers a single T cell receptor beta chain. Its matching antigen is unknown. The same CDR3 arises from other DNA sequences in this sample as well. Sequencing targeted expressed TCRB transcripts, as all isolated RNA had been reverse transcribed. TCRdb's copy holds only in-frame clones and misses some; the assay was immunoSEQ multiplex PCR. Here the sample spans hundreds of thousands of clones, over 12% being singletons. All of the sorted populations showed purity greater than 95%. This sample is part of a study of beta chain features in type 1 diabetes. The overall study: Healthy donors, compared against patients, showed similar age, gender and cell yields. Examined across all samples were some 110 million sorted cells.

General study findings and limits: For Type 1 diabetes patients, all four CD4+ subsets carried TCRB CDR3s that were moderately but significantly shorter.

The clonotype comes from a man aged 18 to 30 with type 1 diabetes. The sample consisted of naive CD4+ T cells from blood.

The CDR3 DNA reads TGTGCCAGCAGCTCCGCATACACAGATACGCAGTATTTT. Translated, it gives CASSSAYTDTQYF. The chain carries TRBV7-2 and TRBJ2-3; D not certain. The CDR3 consists of 13 residues. V lost 4 bases and J 2 bases, leaving 7 bases between the germline ends. Germline V gene data show CDR1 as SGHTA and CDR2 as FQGNSA.